This TCR beta chain emerged from a study of beta chain features in type 1 diabetes. The authors reverse transcribed all of the isolated RNA, so sequencing captured expressed TCRB transcripts. TCRdb keeps only in-frame clones here, not all; method: immunoSEQ multiplex PCR. The sample yields hundreds of thousands of clones, around 28% seen once. Note on this clone: Its antigen remains unidentified.

Cells sorted by CD45RO/CCR7/CD25/CD127/CD95/CD27 comprised CD4+ naive, central memory, regulatory and stem cell-like memory cells. Findings and limits, study-wide: TCRB CDR3s from Type 1 diabetes patients were moderately but significantly shorter in all four CD4+ subsets.

This sequence was found in a man younger than 30 in good health. Sequences were obtained from naive CD4+ T cells from blood.

The CDR3 DNA sequence: TGTGCCAGCAGCTTGACACCCTACAATGAGCAGTTCTTC. Translating it yields CASSLTPYNEQFF. The chain carries TRBV5-4 and TRBJ2-1, with no clear D. This CDR3 comprises 13 residues. V lost 1 base, J lost 2 bases, and 4 bases lay in between. Looked up from germline, CDR1 is SGHNT and CDR2 is YYREEE (reference sequence).